These T cell receptor beta chains were read from a single sample in a study of PD-1 blockade in classical Hodgkin lymphoma. Assay: immunoSEQ multiplex PCR; the TCRdb copy retains only in-frame clones and omits some. The data contain more than 9,500 clones, roughly 81% of them singletons. The specimen comprised CD8+ T cells from blood, sampled before the fourth cycle of nivolumab. All receptors derive from a human donor with classical Hodgkin lymphoma. The donor label of this sample is uncertain. Both conserved end residues are part of each CDR3. D genes are given only for firm matches.

V: TRBV6-1; D: NA; J: TRBJ1-1; CDR3: CASSEASHREAFF; DNA: TGTGCCAGCAGTGAAGCGAGCCACAGAGAAGCTTTCTTT
V: TRBV19; D: TRBD1; J: TRBJ2-7; CDR3: CASSIDSGTGSYEQYF; DNA: TGTGCCAGTAGTATAGATTCCGGGACAGGGAGTTACGAGCAGTACTTC
V: TRBV4-2; D: NA; J: TRBJ1-6; CDR3: CASSEQDSSYNSPLHF; DNA: TGTGCCAGCAGTGAACAGGACAGCTCCTATAATTCACCCCTCCACTTT
V: TRBV6-5; D: NA; J: TRBJ1-1; CDR3: CASQNQIQTRAFF; DNA: TGTGCCAGCCAGAACCAAATACAAACCCGAGCTTTCTTT
V: TRBV4-3; D: TRBD2; J: TRBJ2-1; CDR3: CASSQSYPAGTYNEQFF; DNA: TGCGCCAGCAGCCAAAGCTACCCAGCGGGAACCTACAATGAGCAGTTCTTC
V: TRBV19; D: NA; J: TRBJ1-5; CDR3: CASSIELVGQPQHF; DNA: TGTGCCAGTAGTATCGAGTTGGTTGGGCAGCCCCAGCATTTT
V: TRBV30; D: NA; J: TRBJ1-5; CDR3: CAWSVRDPEPQHF; DNA: TGTGCCTGGAGTGTAAGAGATCCGGAGCCCCAGCATTTT
V: TRBV10-3; D: TRBD1; J: TRBJ1-2; CDR3: CAISIGQAGGYTF; DNA: TGTGCCATCAGCATAGGACAGGCTGGTGGCTACACCTTC
V: TRBV21-1; D: NA; J: TRBJ2-1; CDR3: CASSKMGAGSGIEGEQFF; DNA: TGTGCCAGCAGCAAAATGGGGGCGGGTAGCGGGATCGAAGGTGAGCAGTTCTTC
V: TRBV4-1; D: NA; J: TRBJ2-1; CDR3: CASSQDPSDNEQFF; DNA: TGCGCCAGCAGCCAAGATCCTAGCGACAATGAGCAGTTCTTC
V: TRBV5-4; D: NA; J: TRBJ1-1; CDR3: CASSLVGSFFEAEAFF; DNA: TGTGCCAGCAGCTTGGTCGGCAGCTTTTTCGAGGCTGAAGCTTTCTTT
V: TRBV19; D: TRBD1; J: TRBJ2-7; CDR3: CASSIWTGDWNEQYF; DNA: TGTGCCAGTAGTATATGGACAGGGGATTGGAACGAGCAGTACTTC
V: TRBV27; D: NA; J: TRBJ1-4; CDR3: CASSFSYVEATNEKLFF; DNA: TGTGCCAGCAGTTTTTCCTATGTAGAGGCAACTAATGAAAAACTGTTTTTT
V: TRBV2; D: NA; J: TRBJ2-1; CDR3: CASNHRSGEVYNEQFF; DNA: TGTGCCAGCAATCACAGGTCGGGAGAGGTATACAATGAGCAGTTCTTC
V: TRBV11-2; D: NA; J: TRBJ1-1; CDR3: CASIGVGEAFF; DNA: TGTGCCAGCATAGGCGTCGGTGAAGCTTTCTTT